This TCR beta chain is drawn from a study of T cell repertoires in cytomegalovirus infection. For the study at large: Matching HLA type and CMV infection were both indicated by public TCR beta signatures. Study-level points and caveats: CMV-specific TCR beta clonotypes restricted by HLA-C dominated the ex vivo response.

This clonotype appeared many times. The antigen is not known. MiXCR, run by TCRdb on the reads, gives a single entry per CDR3 protein. Among roughly 760,000 distinct CDR3 sequences listed, less than 40% were seen once. Germline loops: CDR1 SGHTA, CDR2 FQGNSA. V was clipped by 5 bases and J by 2 bases, with 13 bases between them. The CDR3 has 14 residues. The receptor was isolated from a human donor in good health (CMV status not recorded). Some clones in this sample may be carry-over from other donors' samples. The genes are TRBV7-2 and TRBJ2-7; D perhaps matches TRBD1 (5 bases). The sequencing sample was made of PBMCs. In nucleotides, the CDR3 is TGTGCCAGCAGCCGATCCGACAGAACCTACGAGCAGTACTTC. The encoded protein is CASSRSDRTYEQYF.